These T cell receptor beta chains were read from a single sample in a study of identical twins. TCRdb processed the 5' RACE reads anew with MiXCR; each CDR3 protein has one entry. This table has 200,000 to 250,000 distinct CDR3 sequences, around 15% appearing once. Specimen: memory (CD45RO+) T cells sorted from blood. These receptors were collected from a woman aged 18-29 years in good health. Each CDR3 is given with its conserved first and last residue. D genes are given only for firm matches. The listing skips clone size in some rows; elsewhere it reads once, few, many or a size class.

abundance	d_gene	v_gene	j_gene	CDR3aa	CDR3nt
-	-	TRBV6-4	TRBJ2-7	CASSEPKTYEQYF	TGTGCCAGCAGTGAGCCGAAGACCTACGAGCAGTACTTC
-	-	TRBV20-1	TRBJ1-2	CSARDGLNYGYTF	TGCAGTGCTAGAGATGGACTCAACTATGGCTACACCTTC
-	-	TRBV9	TRBJ2-1	CASSPGGLHNEQFF	TGTGCCAGCAGCCCTGGGGGACTCCACAATGAGCAGTTCTTC
-	TRBD2	TRBV5-1	TRBJ2-2	CASSPNVAGAFGELFF	TGCGCCAGCAGCCCAAACGTAGCGGGAGCTTTTGGGGAGCTGTTTTTT
-	TRBD1	TRBV5-6	TRBJ1-2	CASSLSGTGKRGYTF	TGTGCCAGCAGCTTGAGTGGGACAGGGAAACGTGGCTACACCTTC
-	-	TRBV12-3/TRBV12-4	TRBJ1-5	CASSPSGLPFNQPQHF	TGTGCCAGCAGCCCCTCGGGACTCCCGTTTAATCAGCCCCAGCATTTT
few	TRBD2	TRBV20-1	TRBJ2-1	CSANGRHEQFF	TGCAGTGCTAACGGGAGGCATGAGCAGTTCTTC
few	TRBD2	TRBV5-4	TRBJ2-3	CASRPTSGRAGSDTQYF	TGTGCCAGCAGACCCACTAGCGGGAGGGCCGGATCAGATACGCAGTATTTT
few	-	TRBV12-3/TRBV12-4	TRBJ1-6	CASSRDGGNSPLHF	TGTGCCAGCAGCCGAGACGGGGGTAATTCACCCCTCCACTTT
-	-	TRBV20-1	TRBJ2-3	CSASPRTVSTDTQYF	TGCAGTGCTTCGCCCCGGACAGTAAGCACAGATACGCAGTATTTT
-	TRBD2	TRBV5-4	TRBJ2-7	CASSFTSGSTYEQYF	TGTGCCAGCAGCTTCACTAGCGGGAGTACCTACGAGCAGTACTTC
-	-	TRBV7-8	TRBJ2-5	CASSSTGLGETQYF	TGTGCCAGCAGCTCAACCGGCCTGGGGGAGACCCAGTACTTC
-	-	TRBV18	TRBJ2-1	CASSPQGHSSYNEQFF	TGTGCCAGCTCACCTCAGGGCCATAGCTCCTACAATGAGCAGTTCTTC
few	-	TRBV6-1	TRBJ1-3	CASTRGGGTGNTIYF	TGTGCCAGCACCCGCGGAGGGGGAACTGGAAACACCATATATTTT
few	-	TRBV2	TRBJ2-6	CASSELVPGANVLTF	TGTGCCAGCAGTGAGTTAGTACCTGGGGCCAACGTCCTGACTTTC
few	TRBD1	TRBV11-2	TRBJ2-3	CASSFATGSTDTQYF	TGTGCCAGCAGCTTCGCGACAGGGAGCACAGATACGCAGTATTTT
-	TRBD2	TRBV6-1	TRBJ2-7	CASTSPSGRGEQYF	TGTGCCAGCACCTCCCCTAGCGGGAGGGGAGAGCAGTACTTC
-	TRBD2	TRBV5-4	TRBJ2-1	CASSLSGGLAGGRYNEQFF	TGTGCCAGCAGCTTATCCGGCGGACTAGCGGGGGGACGCTACAATGAGCAGTTCTTC
few	-	TRBV6-2/TRBV6-3	TRBJ2-5	CASSKQGQETQYF	TGTGCCAGCAGTAAACAGGGTCAGGAGACCCAGTACTTC
few	-	TRBV5-1	TRBJ2-5	CASSLSGLSQETQYF	TGCGCCAGCAGCTTGTCCGGACTATCCCAAGAGACCCAGTACTTC
-	TRBD1	TRBV20-1	TRBJ1-2	CSARVTGGGGYTF	TGCAGTGCTAGGGTGACAGGGGGCGGTGGCTACACCTTC
-	-	TRBV7-3	TRBJ1-1	CASSLTPFRNTEAFF	TGTGCCAGCAGCTTAACCCCCTTTAGGAACACTGAAGCTTTCTTT
-	-	TRBV3-1	TRBJ2-7	CASSQAQGAREQYF	TGTGCCAGCAGCCAAGCCCAGGGAGCCCGCGAGCAGTACTTC
many	-	TRBV9	TRBJ2-7	CASSTFPLDSEQYF	TGTGCCAGCAGCACCTTCCCCCTAGATAGCGAGCAGTACTTC
few	-	TRBV6-2/TRBV6-3	TRBJ2-3	CASSPTRGRRATDTQYF	TGTGCCAGCAGTCCAACGCGGGGCAGGAGGGCCACAGATACGCAGTATTTT
few	TRBD1	TRBV20-1	TRBJ1-1	CSAIGTGNTEAFF	TGCAGTGCAATCGGGACAGGGAACACTGAAGCTTTCTTT
few	-	TRBV12-3/TRBV12-4	TRBJ2-5	CASRAAYLETQYF	TGTGCCAGCAGGGCCGCGTATCTGGAGACCCAGTACTTC
-	-	TRBV18	TRBJ2-1	CASSLGGRSYNEQFF	TGTGCCAGCTCACTGGGGGGGCGCTCCTACAATGAGCAGTTCTTC
-	-	TRBV18	TRBJ2-7	CASSPPGPFRDGSYEQYF	TGTGCCAGCTCACCACCGGGACCTTTCCGGGACGGGTCCTACGAGCAGTACTTC
-	-	TRBV9	TRBJ2-1	CASSPGGGPYNEQFF	TGTGCCAGCAGCCCAGGGGGGGGGCCCTACAATGAGCAGTTCTTC
-	-	TRBV12-3/TRBV12-4	TRBJ2-7	CASSLKGKGVGEQYF	TGTGCCAGCAGTCTAAAAGGAAAGGGCGTGGGGGAGCAGTACTTC
-	-	TRBV20-1	TRBJ2-7	CSASRSRADIGSEQYF	TGCAGTGCTAGTAGGTCGAGGGCCGACATCGGGTCAGAGCAGTACTTC
few	TRBD2	TRBV12-3/TRBV12-4	TRBJ2-5	CASSSSGLRETQYF	TGTGCCAGCAGCTCTAGCGGGCTTCGAGAGACCCAGTACTTC
few	-	TRBV30	TRBJ2-5	CAWRERLGTGRLAQYF	TGTGCCTGGAGGGAACGACTCGGGACTGGCCGTTTGGCCCAGTACTTC
few	-	TRBV9	TRBJ2-3	CASSRSGSKVDTQYF	TGTGCCAGCAGCCGGTCCGGGAGCAAGGTCGATACGCAGTATTTT
few	-	TRBV3-1	TRBJ2-5	CASSQAGSQETQYF	TGTGCCAGCAGCCAAGCGGGCAGCCAAGAGACCCAGTACTTC